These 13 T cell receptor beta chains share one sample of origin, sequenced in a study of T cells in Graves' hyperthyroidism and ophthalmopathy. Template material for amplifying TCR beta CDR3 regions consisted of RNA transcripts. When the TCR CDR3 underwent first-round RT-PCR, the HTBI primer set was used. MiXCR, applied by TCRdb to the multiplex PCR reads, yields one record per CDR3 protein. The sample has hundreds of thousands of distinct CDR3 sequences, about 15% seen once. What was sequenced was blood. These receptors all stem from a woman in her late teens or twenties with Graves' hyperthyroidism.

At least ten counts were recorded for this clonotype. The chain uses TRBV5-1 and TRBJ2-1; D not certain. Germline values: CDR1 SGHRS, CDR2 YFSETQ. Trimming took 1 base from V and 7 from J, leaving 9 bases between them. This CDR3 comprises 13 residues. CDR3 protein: CASSLTKLNEQFF. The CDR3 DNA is TGCGCCAGCAGCTTGACTAAGCTGAATGAGCAGTTCTTC.

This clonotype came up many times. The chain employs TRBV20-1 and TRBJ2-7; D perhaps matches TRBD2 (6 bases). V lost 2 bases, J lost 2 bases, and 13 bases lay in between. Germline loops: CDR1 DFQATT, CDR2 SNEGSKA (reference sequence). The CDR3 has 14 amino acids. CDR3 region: CSARKSREPYEQYF. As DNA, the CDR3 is TGCAGTGCTAGAAAGAGCCGGGAGCCCTACGAGCAGTACTTC.

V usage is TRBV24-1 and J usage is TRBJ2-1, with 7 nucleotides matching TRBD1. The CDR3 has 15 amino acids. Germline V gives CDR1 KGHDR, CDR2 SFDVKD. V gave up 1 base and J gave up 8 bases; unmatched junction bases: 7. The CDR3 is CATSDLSRGTDEQFF. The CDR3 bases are TGTGCCACCAGTGATTTATCCAGGGGGACCGATGAGCAGTTCTTC.

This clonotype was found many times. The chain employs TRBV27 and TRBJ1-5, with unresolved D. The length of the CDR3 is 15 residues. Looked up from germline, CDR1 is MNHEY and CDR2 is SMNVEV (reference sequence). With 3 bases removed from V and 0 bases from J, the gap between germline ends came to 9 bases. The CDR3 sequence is CASSFSGFSNQPQHF. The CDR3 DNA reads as TGTGCCAGCAGTTTTTCGGGGTTTAGCAATCAGCCCCAGCATTTT.

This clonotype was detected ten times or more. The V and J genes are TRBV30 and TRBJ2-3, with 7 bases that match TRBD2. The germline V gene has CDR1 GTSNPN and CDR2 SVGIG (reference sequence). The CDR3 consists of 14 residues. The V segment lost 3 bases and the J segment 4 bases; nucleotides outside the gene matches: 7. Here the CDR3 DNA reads TGTGCCTGGAGCCGGACTAGTGTATCAGATACGCAGTATTTT. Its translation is CAWSRTSVSDTQYF.

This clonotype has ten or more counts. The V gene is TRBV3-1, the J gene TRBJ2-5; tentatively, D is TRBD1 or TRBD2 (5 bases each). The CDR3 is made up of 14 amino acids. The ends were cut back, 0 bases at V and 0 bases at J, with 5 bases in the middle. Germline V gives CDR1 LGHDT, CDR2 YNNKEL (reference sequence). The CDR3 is CASSQEGDQETQYF. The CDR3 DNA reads TGTGCCAGCAGCCAAGAGGGGGACCAAGAGACCCAGTACTTC.

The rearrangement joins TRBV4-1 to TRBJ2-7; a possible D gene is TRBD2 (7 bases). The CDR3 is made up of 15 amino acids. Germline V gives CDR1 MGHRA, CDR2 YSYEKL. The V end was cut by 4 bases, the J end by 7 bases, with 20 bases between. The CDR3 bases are TGCGCCAGCAGCCCCTCGGCGGGGAGGGGGGGAGAGCAGTACTTC. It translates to CASSPSAGRGGEQYF.

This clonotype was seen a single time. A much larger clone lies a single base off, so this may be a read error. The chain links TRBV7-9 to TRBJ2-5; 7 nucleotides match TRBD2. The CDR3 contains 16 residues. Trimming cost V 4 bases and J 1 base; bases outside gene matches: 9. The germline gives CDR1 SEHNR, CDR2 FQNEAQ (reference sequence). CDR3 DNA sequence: TGTGCCAGCAGCTCGAGCGGGGCTAGCAGCCAAGAGACCCAGTACTTC. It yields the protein CASSSSGASSQETQYF.

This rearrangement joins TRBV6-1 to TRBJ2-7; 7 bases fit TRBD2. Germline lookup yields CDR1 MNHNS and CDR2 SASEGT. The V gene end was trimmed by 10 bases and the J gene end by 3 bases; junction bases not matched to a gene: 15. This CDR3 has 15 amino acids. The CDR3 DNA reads TGTGCCATCAAGCCTGGGGCTAGCGGATTCTACGAGCAGTACTTC. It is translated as CAIKPGASGFYEQYF.

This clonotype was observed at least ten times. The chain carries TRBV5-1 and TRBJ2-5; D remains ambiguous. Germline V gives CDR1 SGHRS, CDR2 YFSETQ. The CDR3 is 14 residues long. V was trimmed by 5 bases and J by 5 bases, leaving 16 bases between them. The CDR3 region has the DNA TGCGCCAGCAGTCGGGCTGTACCAATTGAGACCCAGTACTTC. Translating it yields CASSRAVPIETQYF.

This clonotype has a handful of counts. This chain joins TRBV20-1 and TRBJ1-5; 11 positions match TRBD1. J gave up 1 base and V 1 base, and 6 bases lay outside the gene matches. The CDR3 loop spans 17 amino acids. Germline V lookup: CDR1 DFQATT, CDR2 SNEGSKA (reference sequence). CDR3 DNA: TGCAGTGCTAGAGCAGGACAGGGGGCGAGGAGCAATCAGCCCCAGCATTTT. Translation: CSARAGQGARSNQPQHF.

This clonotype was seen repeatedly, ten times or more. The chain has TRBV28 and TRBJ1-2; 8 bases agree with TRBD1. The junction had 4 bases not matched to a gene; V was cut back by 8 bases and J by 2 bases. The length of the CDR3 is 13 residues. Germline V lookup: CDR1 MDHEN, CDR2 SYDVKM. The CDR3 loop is CASEDRVNYGYTF. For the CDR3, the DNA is TGTGCCAGCGAGGACAGGGTAAACTATGGCTACACCTTC.

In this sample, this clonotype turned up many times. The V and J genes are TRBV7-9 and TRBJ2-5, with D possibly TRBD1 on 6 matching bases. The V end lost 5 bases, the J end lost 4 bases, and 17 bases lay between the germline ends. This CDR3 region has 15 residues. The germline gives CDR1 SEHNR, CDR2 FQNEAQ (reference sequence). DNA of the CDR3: TGTGCCAGCAGCATACTACGGGACATATCAGAGACCCAGTACTTC. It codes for CASSILRDISETQYF.